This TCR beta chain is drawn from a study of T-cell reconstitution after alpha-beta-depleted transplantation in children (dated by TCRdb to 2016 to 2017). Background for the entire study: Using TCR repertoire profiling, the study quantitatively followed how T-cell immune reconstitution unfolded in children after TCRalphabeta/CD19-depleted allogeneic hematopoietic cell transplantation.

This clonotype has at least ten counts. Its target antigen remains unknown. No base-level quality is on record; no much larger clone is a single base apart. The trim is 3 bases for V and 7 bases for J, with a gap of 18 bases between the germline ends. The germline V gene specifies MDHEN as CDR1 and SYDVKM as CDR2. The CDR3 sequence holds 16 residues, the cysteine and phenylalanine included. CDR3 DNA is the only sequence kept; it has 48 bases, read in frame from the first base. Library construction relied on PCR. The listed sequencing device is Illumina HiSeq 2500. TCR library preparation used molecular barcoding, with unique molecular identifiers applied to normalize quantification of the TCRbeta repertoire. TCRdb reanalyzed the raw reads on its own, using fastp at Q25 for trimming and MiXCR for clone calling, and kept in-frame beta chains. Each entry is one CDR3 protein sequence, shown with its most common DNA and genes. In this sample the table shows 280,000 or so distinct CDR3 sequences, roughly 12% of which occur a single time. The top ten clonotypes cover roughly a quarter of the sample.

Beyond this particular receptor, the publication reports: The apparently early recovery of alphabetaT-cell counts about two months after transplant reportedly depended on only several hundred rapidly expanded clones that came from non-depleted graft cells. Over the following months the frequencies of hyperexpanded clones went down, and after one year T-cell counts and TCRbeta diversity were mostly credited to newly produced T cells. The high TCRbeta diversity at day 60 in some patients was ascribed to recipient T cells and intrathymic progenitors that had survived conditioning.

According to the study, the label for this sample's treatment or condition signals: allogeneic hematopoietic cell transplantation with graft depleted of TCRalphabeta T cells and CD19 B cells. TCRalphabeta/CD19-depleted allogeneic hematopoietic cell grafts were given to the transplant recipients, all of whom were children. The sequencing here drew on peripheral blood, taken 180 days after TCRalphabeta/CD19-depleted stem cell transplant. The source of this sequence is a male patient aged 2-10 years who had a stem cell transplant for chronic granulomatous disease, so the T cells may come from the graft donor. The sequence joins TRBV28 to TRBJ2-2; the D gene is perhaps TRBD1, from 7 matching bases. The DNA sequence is TGTGCCAGCAGTTTCCCTTCGGCAGGGGGAGGCGGGGAGCTGTTTTTT. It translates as CASSFPSAGGGGELFF.